The 11 T cell receptor beta chains below all came from one sample that was sequenced in a study of CD8 T cells in Susac syndrome. cDNA came from about 0.5 to 1 ug RNA primed by random hexamers. TCRdb redid the calling of the immunoSEQ multiplex PCR reads with MiXCR, one entry per CDR3 protein. The table has about 130,000 distinct CDR3 sequences, around 90% seen once. Sequenced material: CD8+ T cells from PBMCs. The receptors come from a human donor with multiple sclerosis.

The chain couples TRBV6-2 or TRBV6-3 to TRBJ2-7; weak D call: TRBD1 (6 bases). V shed 5 bases and J shed 3 bases, with 17 bases lying between them. CDR1 is MNHEY, CDR2 SVGEGT, per germline. The CDR3 covers 15 residues. DNA for the CDR3: TGTGCCAGCAGTATTGGGACAAGCCCCGGCTACGAGCAGTACTTC. This encodes CASSIGTSPGYEQYF.

This chain connects TRBV20-1 to TRBJ2-7; TRBD1 matches at 7 bases. After removal of 0 bases from V and 4 bases from J, the junction contained 9 bases not matched to a gene. The CDR3 has 15 amino acids. Per the germline V gene, CDR1 is DFQATT and CDR2 is SNEGSKA (reference sequence). The CDR3 region is CSARDVRGLGYEQYF. DNA of the CDR3: TGCAGTGCTAGAGATGTAAGGGGGCTTGGGTACGAGCAGTACTTC.

The V call is TRBV12-3 or TRBV12-4, the J call TRBJ2-5; 9 bases agree with TRBD2. This CDR3 is built from 14 residues. Trimming at V came to 2 bases and at J to 7 bases, leaving 5 bases not matched to a gene. The CDR3 reads CASSLIAGEGTQYF. CDR3 DNA: TGTGCCAGCAGTTTAATAGCGGGAGAGGGGACCCAGTACTTC.

J is TRBJ1-3 and V is TRBV20-1; 8 positions agree with TRBD1. Germline lookup yields CDR1 DFQATT and CDR2 SNEGSKA (reference sequence). This CDR3 contains 14 residues. The ends lost 0 bases at V and 8 bases at J; junction bases unmatched: 6. The CDR3 region is CSAREDRAGDTIYF. CDR3 DNA: TGCAGTGCTAGAGAGGACAGGGCGGGGGACACCATATATTTT.

In this sample, this clonotype turned up once. The chain uses TRBV20-1 and TRBJ2-7; tentatively, D is TRBD1 (5 bases). The CDR3 length is 14 residues. CDR1 DFQATT and CDR2 SNEGSKA come from the germline V gene (reference sequence). Trimming took off 0 bases at V and 1 base at J, with 10 bases between the two ends. The CDR3 reads CSARDYAGSYEQYF. In DNA, the CDR3 is TGCAGTGCTAGAGATTACGCAGGGTCCTACGAGCAGTACTTC.

The chain joins TRBV7-6 to TRBJ2-6; no clear D gene. In germline, CDR1 is SGHVS, CDR2 FNYEAQ. V lost 5 bases to trimming and J lost 4 bases, with 9 bases between them. The CDR3 covers 14 residues. The CDR3 is CASSPSVGANVLTF. In DNA, the CDR3 is TGTGCCAGCAGCCCATCAGTCGGGGCCAACGTCCTGACTTTC.

The chain uses TRBV9 and TRBJ1-1, with a weak D call TRBD1 (6 bases). The germline CDR1 and CDR2 sequences are SGDLS and YYNGEE. V lost 6 bases and J lost 3, with 12 bases in between. The CDR3 has 13 residues. This CDR3 reads CASNRRGDTEAFF. CDR3 nucleotides: TGTGCCAGCAACAGGAGGGGGGACACTGAAGCTTTCTTT.

The chain uses TRBV29-1 and TRBJ2-7, with D perhaps matching TRBD1 (5 bases). The CDR3 extends over 14 amino acids. The V gene lost 1 base and the J gene lost 1 base, with 11 bases spanning the gap. Germline V CDR1 and CDR2: SQVTM, ANQGSEA. The CDR3 sequence: CSVEGHDSSYEQYF. CDR3 DNA sequence: TGCAGCGTTGAAGGACACGACAGTTCCTACGAGCAGTACTTC.

The rearrangement links TRBV7-6 to TRBJ2-7, with 8 nucleotides matching TRBD2. The CDR3 runs 13 residues. The germline CDR1 and CDR2 sequences are SGHVS and FNYEAQ. The V segment lost 1 base and the J segment 5 bases; nucleotides outside the gene matches: 1. This CDR3 reads CASSLGTSNEQYF. The CDR3 DNA follows: TGTGCCAGCAGCTTAGGGACTAGCAACGAGCAGTACTTC.

This chain joins TRBV19 and TRBJ1-5, with TRBD1 as a possible D gene (5 bases). CDR1 is LNHDA, CDR2 SQIVND, per germline (reference sequence). V was trimmed by 0 bases and J by 5 bases, leaving 11 bases between them. The length of the CDR3 is 15 residues. CDR3 sequence: CASSIETVGYQPQHF. The CDR3 DNA is TGTGCCAGTAGTATAGAGACAGTAGGGTATCAGCCCCAGCATTTT.

V gene TRBV12-3 or TRBV12-4 combines with J gene TRBJ2-1, with 9 bases identical to TRBD2. The CDR3 runs 14 residues. Germline trimming cut 5 bases from V and 6 bases from J; bases unmatched to any gene: 5. CDR3 nucleotide sequence: TGTGCCAGCAGTAATAGCGGGAGAAGCAATGAGCAGTTCTTC. Its translation: CASSNSGRSNEQFF.